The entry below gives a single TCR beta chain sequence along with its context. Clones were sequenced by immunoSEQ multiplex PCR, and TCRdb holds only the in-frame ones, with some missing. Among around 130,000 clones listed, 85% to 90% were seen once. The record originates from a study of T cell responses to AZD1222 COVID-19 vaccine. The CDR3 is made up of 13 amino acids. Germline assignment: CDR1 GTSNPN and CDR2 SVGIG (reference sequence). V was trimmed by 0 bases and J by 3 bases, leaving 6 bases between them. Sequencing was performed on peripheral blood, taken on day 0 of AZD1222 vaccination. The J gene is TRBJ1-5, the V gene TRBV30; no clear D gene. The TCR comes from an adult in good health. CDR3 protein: CAWSVQFNQPQHF. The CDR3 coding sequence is TGTGCCTGGAGTGTACAGTTCAATCAGCCCCAGCATTTT.